This T cell receptor beta chain came from a study of vaccination effects on CD4 cells after COVID-19. Overall study: The cohort was immunized with two doses of either the BNT162b2 or mRNA-1273 vaccine.

ViraFEST assay sequencing came after antigen-specific CD4+ T cells were expanded with viral peptide pools. Cultured cells yielded isolated CD4+ T cells after approximately nine days. Vaccinated recipients, who were negative for nucleocapsid antibodies, had no history of SARS-CoV-2 infection. The assay was immunoSEQ multiplex PCR, and TCRdb's table has in-frame clones only and misses some. The sample has 65,000 to 90,000 clones; around 81% are singletons. In regard to this clone: Its antigen is not known.

Study-wide points: By a late point after vaccination, infection- and vaccine-induced clones had shrunk markedly through clonal contraction.

V lost 0 bases, J lost 5 bases, and 13 bases lay in between. This CDR3 has 15 amino acids. From germline, CDR1 is MNHNY and CDR2 SVGAGI (reference sequence). The sequencing used CD4+ T cells from PBMCs cultured with SARS-CoV-2 spike peptides, collected before COVID-19 vaccination. The sequence derives from a human donor who received a COVID-19 vaccine. The rearrangement links TRBV6-6 to TRBJ1-2, with a weak D call TRBD1 (5 bases). The CDR3 loop is CASSYSTTGLYGYTF. The CDR3 nucleotides read TGTGCCAGCAGTTACTCTACTACAGGCCTGTATGGCTACACCTTC.